This is a list of T cell receptor beta chains from one sample in a study of beta chain features in type 1 diabetes. Sequenced by immunoSEQ multiplex PCR; TCRdb stores in-frame clones only, minus some. The table shows a few hundred thousand clones, with about a tenth occurring only once. The specimen sequenced was naive CD4+ T cells from blood. These receptors were collected from a young man with type 1 diabetes. Each CDR3 is given with its conserved first and last residue. The D gene is left open where the match is weak. Not all rows give a size; the values are once, few, many and, for expanded clones, a class.

- TRBJ2-3 - TRBV7-3 CASSLMGQGGDTQYF TGTGCCAGCAGCTTAATGGGCCAGGGGGGAGATACGCAGTATTTT
- TRBJ2-3 - TRBV18 CASSPANTDTQYF TGTGCCAGCTCACCTGCGAACACAGATACGCAGTATTTT
- TRBJ2-6 - TRBV6-5 CASRRGSGANVLTF TGTGCCAGCAGGCGAGGCTCTGGGGCCAACGTCCTGACTTTC
- TRBJ2-5 - TRBV9 CASSVDSKTQYF TGTGCCAGCAGCGTAGACTCAAAGACCCAGTACTTC
- TRBJ2-3 - TRBV18 CASSPREADTQYF TGTGCCAGCTCACCACGGGAGGCAGATACGCAGTATTTT
TRBD1 TRBJ2-5 - TRBV7-3 CASSWDSQETQYF TGTGCCAGCAGCTGGGACAGTCAAGAGACCCAGTACTTC
TRBD1 TRBJ2-2 - TRBV28 CASRQGSNTGELFF TGTGCCAGCCGACAGGGGTCGAACACCGGGGAGCTGTTTTTT
- TRBJ1-2 - TRBV25-1 CASSELGGLVGYTF TGTGCCAGCAGTGAATTGGGGGGGCTGGTTGGCTACACCTTC
- TRBJ2-1 - TRBV28 CASSPGQDYNEQFF TGTGCCAGCAGTCCTGGGCAAGACTACAATGAGCAGTTCTTC
- TRBJ2-2 few TRBV5-4 CASSQVLLRANTGELFF TGTGCCAGCAGCCAAGTGTTACTGAGAGCGAACACCGGGGAGCTGTTTTTT
- TRBJ2-3 few TRBV7-2 CASSLTDTQYF TGTGCCAGCAGCCTTACAGATACGCAGTATTTT
TRBD1 TRBJ1-1 few TRBV5-4 CASSATGADEAFF TGTGCCAGCAGCGCGACAGGGGCGGATGAAGCTTTCTTT
- TRBJ2-5 few TRBV18 CASSPPGRGNQETQYF TGTGCCAGCTCACCACCTGGCCGGGGAAACCAAGAGACCCAGTACTTC
- TRBJ2-5 - TRBV7-2 CASSLARRETQYF TGTGCCAGCAGCTTAGCGCGGAGGGAGACCCAGTACTTC
- TRBJ2-4 - TRBV15 CATSRDAGPGDIQYF TGTGCCACCAGCAGAGATGCGGGGCCAGGCGACATTCAGTACTTC
- TRBJ1-3 - TRBV29-1 CSVEGTGNSGNTIYF TGCAGCGTTGAAGGAACGGGTAACTCTGGAAACACCATATATTTT
TRBD1 TRBJ2-1 few TRBV12-5 CASGSGQGNGNEQFF TGTGCTAGTGGTTCAGGACAGGGAAACGGCAATGAGCAGTTCTTC
- TRBJ2-3 - TRBV7-2 CASSFRGGTDTQYF TGTGCCAGCAGCTTCCGGGGAGGCACAGATACGCAGTATTTT
TRBD2 TRBJ2-1 few TRBV6-4 CASSEGGGAYEQFF TGTGCCAGCAGTGAGGGCGGGGGGGCTTATGAGCAGTTCTTC
TRBD2 TRBJ2-5 few TRBV7-9 CASSSDREGETQYF TGTGCCAGCAGCTCCGACCGGGAGGGAGAGACCCAGTACTTC
TRBD2 TRBJ2-7 few TRBV4-3 CASSQDEGLAGVLSYEQYF TGCGCCAGCAGCCAAGATGAGGGACTAGCGGGGGTTCTCTCCTACGAGCAGTACTTC
- TRBJ2-4 few TRBV18 CASSPPTGRDIQYF TGTGCCAGCTCACCACCAACAGGGCGGGACATTCAGTACTTC
TRBD1 TRBJ2-1 - TRBV5-4 CASSLDRGEQFF TGTGCCAGCAGCTTGGACAGGGGTGAGCAGTTCTTC
- TRBJ1-1 few TRBV7-3 CASSSAVNTEAFF TGTGCCAGCAGCTCCGCAGTGAACACTGAAGCTTTCTTT
- TRBJ1-1 few TRBV7-9 CASFIGRGTKFTEAFF TGTGCCAGCTTCATAGGGCGGGGCACAAAGTTCACTGAAGCTTTCTTT
TRBD2 TRBJ2-1 - TRBV28 CASSRLAGNNEQFF TGTGCCAGCAGCCGGCTAGCGGGGAACAATGAGCAGTTCTTC
TRBD1 TRBJ2-7 - TRBV5-8 CASTDGRQGRWEQYF TGTGCCAGCACCGATGGGCGACAGGGAAGATGGGAGCAGTACTTC
- TRBJ1-2 few TRBV6-6 CASSYDIDYGYTF TGTGCCAGCAGCTACGACATCGACTATGGCTACACCTTC
TRBD2 TRBJ2-1 - TRBV18 CASSSIPSSGGSRFF TGTGCCAGCTCATCCATACCATCTAGCGGGGGCTCGCGGTTCTTC
TRBD1 TRBJ1-4 few TRBV30 CAWSLTGNLFF TGTGCCTGGAGTTTGACAGGGAATCTGTTTTTT
TRBD1 TRBJ2-5 - TRBV5-1 CASSFGTGEETQYF TGCGCCAGCAGCTTCGGGACAGGGGAAGAGACCCAGTACTTC
TRBD1 TRBJ1-1 - TRBV7-9 CASSLAGQGFVTEAFF TGTGCCAGCAGCTTAGCGGGACAGGGATTTGTAACTGAAGCTTTCTTT
- TRBJ2-5 - TRBV6-5 CASSTGKETQYF TGTGCCAGCAGTACAGGGAAGGAGACCCAGTACTTC
- TRBJ1-1 - TRBV5-4 CASSLGTGMNTEAFF TGTGCCAGCAGCTTGGGTACAGGGATGAACACTGAAGCTTTCTTT
TRBD2 TRBJ2-3 few TRBV5-4 CASSPRTSDATDTQYF TGTGCCAGCAGCCCACGGACTAGCGATGCCACAGATACGCAGTATTTT
- TRBJ2-1 - TRBV5-6 CASSPPGFDEQFF TGTGCCAGCAGCCCCCCAGGGTTCGATGAGCAGTTCTTC
- TRBJ2-5 - TRBV29-1 CSGLRDPSQEETQYF TGCAGCGGGCTCAGGGATCCTTCACAGGAGGAGACCCAGTACTTC
TRBD1 TRBJ2-1 few TRBV18 CASSLGQDNGQFF TGTGCCAGCTCACTCGGACAGGACAATGGGCAGTTCTTC
- TRBJ1-2 - TRBV7-9 CASSSGINYGYTF TGTGCCAGCAGCTCGGGGATTAACTATGGCTACACCTTC
- TRBJ2-5 - TRBV2 CASSEEPGFGGETQYF TGTGCCAGCAGTGAAGAACCGGGGTTCGGGGGAGAGACCCAGTACTTC
- TRBJ1-2 - TRBV6-1 CASSSGTPTNYGYTF TGTGCCAGCAGTTCCGGGACACCGACTAACTATGGCTACACCTTC
TRBD2 TRBJ2-1 - TRBV9 CASSVARGTSGYNEQFF TGTGCCAGCAGCGTAGCTCGAGGGACTAGCGGCTACAATGAGCAGTTCTTC
TRBD2 TRBJ2-1 - TRBV7-2 CASTFGGGYNEQFF TGTGCCAGCACCTTTGGCGGGGGTTACAATGAGCAGTTCTTC
TRBD1 TRBJ2-5 once TRBV18 CASSFRTGGQETQYF TGTGCCAGCTCGTTCCGGACAGGGGGCCAAGAGACCCAGTACTTC
- TRBJ2-7 - TRBV9 CASSVAPGFYEQYF TGTGCCAGCAGCGTAGCTCCAGGGTTTTACGAGCAGTACTTC
- TRBJ2-3 - TRBV7-3 CASSLRQTTDTQYF TGTGCCAGCAGCTTAAGACAGACCACAGATACGCAGTATTTT
- TRBJ2-2 few TRBV5-1 CASSLAPGRTGELFF TGCGCCAGCAGCTTGGCCCCAGGGCGTACCGGGGAGCTGTTTTTT
- TRBJ1-1 - TRBV30 CAWSVRRGTEAFF TGTGCCTGGAGTGTACGTAGGGGCACTGAAGCTTTCTTT
TRBD1 TRBJ1-6 few TRBV7-3 CASSAGQGVYSPLHF TGTGCCAGCAGCGCTGGACAGGGGGTATATTCACCCCTCCACTTT
- TRBJ2-5 few TRBV5-5 CATNSLGGQETQYF TGTGCCACCAATTCACTTGGCGGCCAAGAGACCCAGTACTTC
- TRBJ2-5 - TRBV4-1 CASSQSGLETQYF TGCGCCAGCAGCCAAAGTGGCCTTGAGACCCAGTACTTC
- TRBJ1-2 - TRBV7-9 CASSLEVDTNYGYTF TGTGCCAGCAGCTTAGAGGTGGACACAAACTATGGCTACACCTTC
- TRBJ1-2 few TRBV5-1 CASSSGTTDYNYGYTF TGCGCCAGCAGTTCCGGGACAACGGATTATAACTATGGCTACACCTTC
TRBD1 TRBJ2-7 few TRBV5-1 CASSLGQGGEQYF TGCGCCAGCAGCTTGGGACAGGGCGGCGAGCAGTACTTC
TRBD2 TRBJ2-3 few TRBV7-3 CASSFRRGGQDTQYF TGTGCCAGCAGCTTCCGGCGGGGGGGCCAAGATACGCAGTATTTT
TRBD1 TRBJ2-7 - TRBV7-9 CASSPRDRGYEQYF TGTGCCAGCAGCCCCCGGGACAGGGGCTACGAGCAGTACTTC
TRBD1 TRBJ1-6 - TRBV7-8 CASRTGAGNSPLHF TGTGCCAGCCGGACAGGGGCCGGGAATTCACCCCTCCACTTT